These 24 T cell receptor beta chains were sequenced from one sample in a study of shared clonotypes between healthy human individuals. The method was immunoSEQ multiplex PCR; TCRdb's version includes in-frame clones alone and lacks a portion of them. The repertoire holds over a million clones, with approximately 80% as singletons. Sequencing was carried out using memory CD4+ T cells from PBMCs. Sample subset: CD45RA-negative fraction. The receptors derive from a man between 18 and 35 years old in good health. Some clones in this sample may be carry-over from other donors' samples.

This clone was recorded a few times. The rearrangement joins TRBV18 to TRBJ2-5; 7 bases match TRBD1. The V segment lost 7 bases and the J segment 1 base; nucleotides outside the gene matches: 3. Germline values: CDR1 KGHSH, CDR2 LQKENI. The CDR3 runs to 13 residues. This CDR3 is CASLQGFQETQYF. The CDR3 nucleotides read TGTGCCAGCTTACAGGGGTTCCAAGAGACCCAGTACTTC.

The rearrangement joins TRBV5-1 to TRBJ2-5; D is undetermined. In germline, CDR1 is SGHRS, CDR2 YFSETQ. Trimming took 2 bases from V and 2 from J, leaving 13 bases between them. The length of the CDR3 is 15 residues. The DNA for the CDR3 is TGCGCCAGCAGCTTTGGTGACCGGTCACAAGAGACCCAGTACTTC. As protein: CASSFGDRSQETQYF.

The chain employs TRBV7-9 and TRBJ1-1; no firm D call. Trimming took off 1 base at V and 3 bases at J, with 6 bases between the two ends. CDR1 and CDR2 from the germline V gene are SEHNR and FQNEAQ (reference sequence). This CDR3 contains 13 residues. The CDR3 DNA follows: TGTGCCAGCAGCTTAGAGGTGGACACTGAAGCTTTCTTT. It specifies CASSLEVDTEAFF. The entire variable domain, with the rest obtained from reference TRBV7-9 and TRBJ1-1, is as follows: DTGVSQNPRHKITKRGQNVTFRCDPISEHNRLYWYRQTLGQGPEFLTYFQNEAQLEKSRLLSDRFSAERPKGSFSTLEIQRTEQGDSAMYLCASSLEVDTEAFFGQGTRLTVV.

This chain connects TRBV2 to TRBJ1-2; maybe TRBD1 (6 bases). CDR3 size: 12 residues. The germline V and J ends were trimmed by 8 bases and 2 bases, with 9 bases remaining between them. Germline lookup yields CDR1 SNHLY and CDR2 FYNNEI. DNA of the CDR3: TGTGCCAGCCGGGACAACAACTATGGCTACACCTTC. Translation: CASRDNNYGYTF.

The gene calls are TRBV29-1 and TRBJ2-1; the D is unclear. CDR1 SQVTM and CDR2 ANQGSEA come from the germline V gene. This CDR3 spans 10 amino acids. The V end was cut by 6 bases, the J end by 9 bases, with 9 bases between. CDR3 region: CSVSYGEQFF. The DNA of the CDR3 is TGCAGCGTGTCGTACGGTGAGCAGTTCTTC.

CDR3 nucleotides: TGTGCCAGCAGTGAAGCTTTAGAGACCCAGTACTTC. Encoded protein: CASSEALETQYF. The chain links TRBV28 to TRBJ2-5; D is uncertain. The V end lost 5 bases, the J end lost 4 bases, and 8 bases lay between the germline ends. The CDR3 has 12 amino acids. From germline, CDR1 is MDHEN and CDR2 SYDVKM.

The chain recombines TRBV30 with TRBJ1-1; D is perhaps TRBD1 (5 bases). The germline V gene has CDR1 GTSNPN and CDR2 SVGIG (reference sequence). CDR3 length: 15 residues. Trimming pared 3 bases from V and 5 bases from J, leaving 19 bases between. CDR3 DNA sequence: TGTGCCTGGAGCCCCCCCGGGGCCAGGGAGACTGAAGCTTTCTTT. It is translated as CAWSPPGARETEAFF.

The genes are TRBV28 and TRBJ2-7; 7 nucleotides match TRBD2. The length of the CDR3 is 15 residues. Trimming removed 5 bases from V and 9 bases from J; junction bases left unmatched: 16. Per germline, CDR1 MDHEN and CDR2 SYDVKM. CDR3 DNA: TGTGCCAGCAGTCTTTCGAGACTAGCAGACGTACGGCAGTACTTC. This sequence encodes CASSLSRLADVRQYF.

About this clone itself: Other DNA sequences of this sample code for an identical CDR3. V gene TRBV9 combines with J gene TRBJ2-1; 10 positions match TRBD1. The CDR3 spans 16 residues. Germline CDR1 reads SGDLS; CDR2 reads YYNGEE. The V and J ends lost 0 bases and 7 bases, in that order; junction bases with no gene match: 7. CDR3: CASSVALGQGKNEQFF. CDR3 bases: TGTGCCAGCAGCGTAGCTCTGGGACAGGGGAAGAATGAGCAGTTCTTC.

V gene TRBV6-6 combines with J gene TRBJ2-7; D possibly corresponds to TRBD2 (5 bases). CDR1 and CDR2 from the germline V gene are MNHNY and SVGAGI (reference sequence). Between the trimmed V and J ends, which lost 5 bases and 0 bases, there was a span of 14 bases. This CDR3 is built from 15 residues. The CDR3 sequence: CASSPPLLGSYEQYF. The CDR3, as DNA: TGTGCCAGCAGTCCACCCCTACTAGGCTCCTACGAGCAGTACTTC.

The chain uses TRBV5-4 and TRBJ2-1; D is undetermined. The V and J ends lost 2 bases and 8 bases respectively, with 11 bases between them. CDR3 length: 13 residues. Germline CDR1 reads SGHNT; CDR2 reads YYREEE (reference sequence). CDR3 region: CASSLARTDEQFF. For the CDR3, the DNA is TGTGCCAGCAGCTTAGCTAGGACGGATGAGCAGTTCTTC.

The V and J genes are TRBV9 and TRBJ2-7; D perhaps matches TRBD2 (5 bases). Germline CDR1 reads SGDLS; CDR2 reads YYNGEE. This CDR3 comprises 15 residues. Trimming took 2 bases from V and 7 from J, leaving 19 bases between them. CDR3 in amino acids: CASSVLSGPGEEQYF. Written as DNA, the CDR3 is TGTGCCAGCAGCGTCCTGTCCGGGCCCGGGGAGGAGCAGTACTTC.

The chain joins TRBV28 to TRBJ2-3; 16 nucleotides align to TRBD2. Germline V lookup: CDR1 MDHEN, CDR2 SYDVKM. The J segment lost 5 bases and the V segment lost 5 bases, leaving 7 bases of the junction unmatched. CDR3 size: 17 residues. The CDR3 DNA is TGTGCCAGCAGTCCGGGACTAGCGGGAGGGCTTCAAGATACGCAGTATTTT. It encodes CASSPGLAGGLQDTQYF.

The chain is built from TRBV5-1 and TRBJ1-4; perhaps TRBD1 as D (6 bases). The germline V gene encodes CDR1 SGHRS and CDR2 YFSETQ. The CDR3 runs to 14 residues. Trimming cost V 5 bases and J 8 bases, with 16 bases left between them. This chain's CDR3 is CASSSGTPGEKLFF. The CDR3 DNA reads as TGCGCCAGCAGTTCCGGGACACCAGGGGAAAAACTGTTTTTT.

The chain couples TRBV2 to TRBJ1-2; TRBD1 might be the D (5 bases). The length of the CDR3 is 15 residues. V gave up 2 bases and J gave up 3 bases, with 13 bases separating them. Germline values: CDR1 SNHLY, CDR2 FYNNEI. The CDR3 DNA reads TGTGCCAGCAGTGAATTCCGAGGGGCGGACTATGGCTACACCTTC. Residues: CASSEFRGADYGYTF.

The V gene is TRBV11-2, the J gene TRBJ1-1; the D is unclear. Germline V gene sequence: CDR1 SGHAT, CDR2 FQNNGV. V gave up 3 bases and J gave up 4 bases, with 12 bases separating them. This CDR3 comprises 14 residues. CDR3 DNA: TGTGCCAGCAGCTTGCTAAGAAGTGGCACTGAAGCTTTCTTT. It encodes CASSLLRSGTEAFF.

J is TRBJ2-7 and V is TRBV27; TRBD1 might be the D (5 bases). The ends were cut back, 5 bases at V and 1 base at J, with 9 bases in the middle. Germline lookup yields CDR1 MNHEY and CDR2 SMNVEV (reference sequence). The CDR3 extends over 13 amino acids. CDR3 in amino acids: CASSRRQSYEQYF. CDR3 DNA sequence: TGTGCCAGCAGTCGGAGACAGTCCTACGAGCAGTACTTC.

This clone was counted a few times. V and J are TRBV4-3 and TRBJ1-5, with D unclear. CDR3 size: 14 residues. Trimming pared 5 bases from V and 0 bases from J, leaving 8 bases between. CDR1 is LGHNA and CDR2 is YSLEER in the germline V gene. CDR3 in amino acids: CASSKQVSNQPQHF. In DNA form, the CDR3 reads TGCGCCAGCAGCAAACAAGTTAGCAATCAGCCCCAGCATTTT.

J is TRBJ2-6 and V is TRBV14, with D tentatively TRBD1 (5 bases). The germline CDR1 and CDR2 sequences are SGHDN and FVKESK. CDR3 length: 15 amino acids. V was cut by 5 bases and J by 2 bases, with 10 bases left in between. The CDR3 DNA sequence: TGTGCCAGCAGCGCCAGGGTGACTGGGGCCAACGTCCTGACTTTC. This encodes CASSARVTGANVLTF.

The CDR3 DNA reads as TGTGCCAGCAGTGTTATGGGAAAAGAGACCCAGTACTTC. This gives the protein CASSVMGKETQYF. The rearrangement uses TRBV5-4 and TRBJ2-5; the D is unclear. CDR1 and CDR2 from the germline V gene are SGHNT and YYREEE (reference sequence). V gave up 5 bases and J gave up 3 bases, with 11 bases separating them. CDR3 length equals 13 residues.

This CDR3 is CASQYSNQPQHF. The DNA of the CDR3 is TGTGCCAGCCAATATAGCAATCAGCCCCAGCATTTT. The chain has TRBV28 and TRBJ1-5; D remains unclear. Germline lookup yields CDR1 MDHEN and CDR2 SYDVKM. The CDR3 is 12 amino acids. Trimming took off 8 bases at V and 0 bases at J, with 5 bases between the two ends. The full variable domain, completed using reference TRBV28 and TRBJ1-5, is DVKVTQSSRYLVKRTGEKVFLECVQDMDHENMFWYRQDPGLGLRLIYFSYDVKMKEKGDIPEGYSVSREKKERFSLILESASTNQTSMYLCASQYSNQPQHFGDGTRLSIL.

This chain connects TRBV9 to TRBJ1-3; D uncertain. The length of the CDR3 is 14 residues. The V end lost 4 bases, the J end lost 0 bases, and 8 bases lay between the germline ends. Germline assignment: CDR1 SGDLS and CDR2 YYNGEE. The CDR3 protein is CASSPRPSGNTIYF. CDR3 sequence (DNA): TGTGCCAGCAGCCCCCGACCCTCTGGAAACACCATATATTTT.

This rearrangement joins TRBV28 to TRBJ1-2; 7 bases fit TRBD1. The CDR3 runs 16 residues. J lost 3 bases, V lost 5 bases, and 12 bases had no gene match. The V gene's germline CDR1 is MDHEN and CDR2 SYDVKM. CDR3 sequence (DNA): TGTGCCAGCAGTCGGAAGGGGGCTGAGTACTACTATGGCTACACCTTC. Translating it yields CASSRKGAEYYYGYTF.

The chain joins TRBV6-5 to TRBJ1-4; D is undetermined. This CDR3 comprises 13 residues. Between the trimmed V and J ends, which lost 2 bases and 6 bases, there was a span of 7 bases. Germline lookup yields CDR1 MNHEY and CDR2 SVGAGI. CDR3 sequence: CASSYGRDEKLFF. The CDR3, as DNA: TGTGCCAGCAGTTACGGACGGGATGAAAAACTGTTTTTT.